The 14 T cell receptor beta chains in this list originate from one sample, sequenced in a study of T cell repertoires in cytomegalovirus infection. TCRdb called the reads again in MiXCR, with one record for every CDR3 protein. Seen here are fewer than 85,000 distinct CDR3 sequences, about 44% observed once, and the top ten hold 80% to 95%. Antigens for these TCRs are unknown. The sequenced sample was CD8+ T cells from cultured PBMCs, obtained from culture after CMV antigen stimulation. These receptors all stem from a human donor in good health (CMV status not recorded). Some clones in this sample may be carry-over from other donors' samples.

The chain employs TRBV15 and TRBJ1-5, with 7 bases matching TRBD1. Germline V gene lookup returns CDR1 LNHNV and CDR2 YYDKDF (reference sequence). This CDR3 has 15 amino acids. V shed 9 bases, J shed 0 bases, and the junction held 8 bases outside the gene matches. CDR3 nucleotides: TGTGCCACTGGGGGGACAGTTGATAGCAATCAGCCCCAGCATTTT. The encoded protein is CATGGTVDSNQPQHF.

This clonotype occurred once. This chain connects TRBV12-3 or TRBV12-4 to TRBJ2-3; D is unresolved. The V gene lost 1 base and the J gene lost 7 bases, with 12 bases spanning the gap. The CDR3 contains 14 residues. CDR3 in amino acids: CASSLEVAPHTQYF. As DNA, the CDR3 is TGTGCCAGCAGTTTAGAGGTGGCCCCACATACGCAGTATTTT.

The chain uses TRBV28 and TRBJ2-7, with 9 positions matching TRBD2. V was pared by 4 bases and J by 2 bases, with 3 bases of the junction left unmatched. Germline loops: CDR1 MDHEN, CDR2 SYDVKM. The CDR3 covers 14 residues. Here the CDR3 DNA reads TGTGCCAGCAGTTCGGCTAGCGGGGCCTACGAGCAGTACTTC. Translating it yields CASSSASGAYEQYF.

The CDR3 nucleotides read TGCGCCAGCATGGGACAGGGATCCAGCTCCTACAATGAGCAGTTCTTC. This translates into CASMGQGSSSYNEQFF. The chain recombines TRBV4-1 with TRBJ2-1, with 9 bases lining up with TRBD1. The CDR3 length is 16 residues. CDR1 and CDR2 (germline): MGHRA, YSYEKL. With 7 bases clipped from V and 0 bases from J, the junction kept 7 bases outside the gene matches.

The CDR3 reads CASSFGRGTEAFF. The CDR3 nucleotides read TGTGCCAGCAGCTTTGGCAGGGGGACTGAAGCTTTCTTT. The chain couples TRBV5-4 to TRBJ1-1; 7 nucleotides align to TRBD1. V lost 2 bases to trimming and J lost 5 bases; unmatched junction nucleotides: 3. CDR1 is SGHNT, CDR2 YYREEE, per germline (reference sequence). This CDR3 is 13 amino acids long.

The rearrangement joins TRBV19 to TRBJ1-4, with D unclear. Germline CDR1 and CDR2: LNHDA and SQIVND (reference sequence). The CDR3 runs to 16 residues. Deletions cut 5 bases from V and 4 bases from J, with 17 bases between. The CDR3 is CASSPGPTRNNEKLFF. The CDR3 DNA reads as TGTGCCAGTAGTCCCGGCCCCACAAGGAATAATGAAAAACTGTTTTTT.

The CDR3: CSVEGGPFGTDTQYF. Written as DNA, the CDR3 is TGCAGCGTTGAGGGGGGGCCTTTTGGGACAGATACGCAGTATTTT. The V and J genes are TRBV29-1 and TRBJ2-3; D perhaps matches TRBD2 (7 bases). V was clipped by 3 bases and J by 3 bases, with 16 bases between them. The CDR3 has 15 residues. Germline V gene sequence: CDR1 SQVTM, CDR2 ANQGSEA.

The chain combines TRBV7-2 with TRBJ2-2; D may be TRBD2 (5 bases). V gave up 3 bases and J gave up 7 bases, with 12 bases separating them. Germline values: CDR1 SGHTA, CDR2 FQGNSA. This CDR3 contains 14 residues. The CDR3 region has the DNA TGTGCCAGCAGCTTTCGAAATAGCGTCGGGGAGCTGTTTTTT. Protein product: CASSFRNSVGELFF.

In DNA, the CDR3 is TGTGCCAGCAACTCCCGGGGCGAAAGGGTCTATGGCTACACCTTC. Amino acid sequence: CASNSRGERVYGYTF. The chain uses TRBV25-1 and TRBJ1-2; weak D call: TRBD1 (5 bases). The CDR3 sequence is 15 residues long. The V end lost 7 bases, the J end lost 4 bases, and 19 bases lay between the germline ends. Germline V gene lookup returns CDR1 MGHDK and CDR2 SYGVNS.

This clonotype was counted a single time. The chain employs TRBV12-3 or TRBV12-4 and TRBJ2-7, with D unresolved. Trimming removed 5 bases from V and 3 bases from J, with 8 bases in between. The CDR3 extends over 12 amino acids. Written as DNA, the CDR3 is TGTGCCAGCAGTCGATTATTCTACGAGCAGTACTTC. Translating gives CASSRLFYEQYF.

The chain is built from TRBV19 and TRBJ2-1, with 7 nucleotides matching TRBD2. The CDR3 totals 18 residues. Per germline, CDR1 LNHDA and CDR2 SQIVND (reference sequence). The J segment lost 3 bases and the V segment lost 3 bases, leaving 14 bases of the junction unmatched. CDR3 in amino acids: CASSMIYRGEAYYNEQFF. CDR3 DNA: TGTGCCAGTAGTATGATATATCGGGGGGAGGCGTACTACAATGAGCAGTTCTTC.

This chain joins TRBV7-3 and TRBJ2-1; D tentatively fits TRBD1 or TRBD2 (6 bases each). This CDR3 region has 13 residues. V lost 2 bases and J 9 bases, leaving 11 bases between the germline ends. Germline CDR1 SGHTA, CDR2 FQGTGA. The CDR3 sequence is CASSLWGDTEQFF. CDR3 nucleotide sequence: TGTGCCAGCAGCTTATGGGGGGACACTGAGCAGTTCTTC.

This clonotype was seen only a few times. The rearrangement links TRBV7-9 to TRBJ2-7; 7 bases are shared with TRBD2. Germline trimming cut 6 bases from V and 3 bases from J; bases unmatched to any gene: 14. Germline V CDR1 and CDR2: SEHNR, FQNEAQ (reference sequence). CDR3 size: 16 residues. The CDR3 loop is CASSPRSLAGDYEQYF. CDR3 DNA: TGTGCCAGCAGTCCGCGATCTCTGGCGGGAGACTACGAGCAGTACTTC.

The chain has TRBV4-1 and TRBJ1-1, with D unresolved. Germline loops: CDR1 MGHRA, CDR2 YSYEKL. The CDR3 is 13 residues long. The V end lost 4 bases, the J end lost 2 bases, and 8 bases lay between the germline ends. The DNA of the CDR3 is TGCGCCAGCAGCCGTGACCTAAACACTGAAGCTTTCTTT. It translates to CASSRDLNTEAFF.